The rows below give T cell receptor beta chains drawn from one sample of a study of T cells after yellow fever vaccination. TCRdb re-analysed the 5' RACE reads in MiXCR, keeping a single row per CDR3 protein. The sample yields approximately 300,000 distinct CDR3 sequences, about 11% seen once. The sequencing used CD4+ T cells sorted from PBMCs, collected 45 days after the yellow fever booster vaccination. Receptors were obtained from a man aged 18 to 29 who received the YFV17D yellow fever vaccine. Both conserved end residues are part of each CDR3. The order of the fields is J gene, V gene, clone size, D gene, CDR3 protein. The D gene is left open where the match is weak. Clone size is given for some rows only: seen once, a few or many times, or a class if the clone is expanded.

TRBJ2-6 TRBV5-4 . . CASSFFGQKNHSGANVLTF
TRBJ2-1 TRBV7-2 many TRBD2 CASSWTSSGEQFF
TRBJ1-6 TRBV6-6 . . CASSYSRALDSPLHF
TRBJ2-2 TRBV11-2 many . CASSERMGGNTGELFF
TRBJ1-1 TRBV6-5 few TRBD1 CASNEQGAKGTEAFF
TRBJ2-4 TRBV20-1 . . CSAYDWALGEHKNIQYF
TRBJ2-3 TRBV7-9 few . CASTGPGRRTDTQYF
TRBJ2-4 TRBV2 few TRBD2 CASSGATSGLAKNIQYF
TRBJ2-7 TRBV3-1 . . CASTLRRDNSYEQYF
TRBJ2-5 TRBV6-2/TRBV6-3 . TRBD2 CASSTGTSGAGETQYF
TRBJ1-6 TRBV3-1 . . CASRGQTRSPLHF
TRBJ2-3 TRBV7-2 few . CASSLAWGPGTDTQYF
TRBJ2-3 TRBV5-1 many . CASRGEGTDTQYF
TRBJ1-6 TRBV20-1 . . CSASGDSNSPLHF
TRBJ2-7 TRBV5-1 . . CASNPQGGTSYEQYF
TRBJ2-1 TRBV25-1 few TRBD2 CASSRLAGGSQQFF
TRBJ1-1 TRBV4-3 many . CASSQDSDRRDTEAFF
TRBJ1-5 TRBV5-1 . . CASSLAGVGQPQHF
TRBJ1-6 TRBV7-9 few . CASSFSGSPLHF
TRBJ2-4 TRBV5-6 . . CASSAWAGAPIQYF
TRBJ2-1 TRBV18 few . CASSPLTRRFTYNEQFF
TRBJ1-3 TRBV19 . . CASKIYSGNTIYF
TRBJ2-3 TRBV5-4 . TRBD1 CASSYYQDRAVTDTQYF
TRBJ2-2 TRBV7-8 . . CASSSRSSLNTGELFF
TRBJ2-3 TRBV5-6 . TRBD1 CASSASYRGDTQYF
TRBJ1-1 TRBV18 . . CASSPSEVQNTEAFF
TRBJ2-3 TRBV18 few . CASSLAVTSTDTQYF
TRBJ2-3 TRBV5-6 . . CASSLEDTDTQYF
TRBJ2-3 TRBV9 . . CASSVAEDTQYF
TRBJ1-2 TRBV7-2 few . CASSADPGARGYTF
TRBJ2-4 TRBV2 . TRBD1 CASSPTGGKNIQYF
TRBJ1-1 TRBV13 many . CASSEYGTLNTEAFF
TRBJ1-1 TRBV3-1 . TRBD1 CASNQGQGLMNTEAFF
TRBJ1-1 TRBV5-1 . . CASSLGRYMNTEAFF
TRBJ2-1 TRBV18 . TRBD1 CASSPKRGGSYYNEQFF
TRBJ2-1 TRBV7-9 many TRBD1 CASSKGQTQNNEQFF
TRBJ2-5 TRBV20-1 many . CSASGVRAAGETQYF
TRBJ2-3 TRBV6-2/TRBV6-3 . . CASSYAGVNTDTQYF
TRBJ1-5 TRBV5-6 few . CASSPGQGKPQHF
TRBJ2-7 TRBV20-1 . . CSARDPQGEPYEQYF
TRBJ2-7 TRBV6-5 many . CASRERRGEQYF
TRBJ2-7 TRBV10-3 . . CAIGFSYEQYF
TRBJ2-5 TRBV5-1 . . CASSPGPEETQYF
TRBJ2-3 TRBV27 few . CASLRTPGADTQYF
TRBJ1-1 TRBV11-2 . . CASSLALGRTEAFF
TRBJ1-2 TRBV7-2 . TRBD1 CASSANRGANYGYTF
TRBJ1-1 TRBV20-1 few TRBD1 CSARMGQPNTEAFF
TRBJ1-1 TRBV11-2 many . CASSELRESEAFF
TRBJ2-3 TRBV5-6 many . CASSSGRGTDTQYF
TRBJ1-2 TRBV6-1 . . CASSRERTYGYTF
TRBJ2-5 TRBV6-5 . . CASRGSQETQYF
TRBJ2-4 TRBV6-6 few . CASSSSIQYF